The sequence of this TCR beta chain was determined in a study of breast tumors, draining lymph nodes, adjacent tissues. Trimming took 0 bases from V and 3 from J, leaving 18 bases between them. Germline CDR1 reads SQVTM; CDR2 reads ANQGSEA. CDR3 length: 16 residues. Axillary draining lymph nodes of breast cancer patients supplied the node samples. TCRdb recomputed calls from the multiplex PCR reads with MiXCR, one row per CDR3 protein. The table includes approximately 90,000 distinct CDR3 sequences, roughly 29% detected once. General study findings and limits: Tumor repertoires ranked between lymph nodes and nontumor tissue in diversity, with V and J gene preferences. Data fit most tumor T cells coming from lymph node, expanding in tumor.

Notes on this clonotype: Its antigen is still unknown.

The material sequenced was axillary lymph node tissue. The clonotype comes from a female donor with breast cancer. Some clones in this sample may be carry-over from other donors' samples. The chain combines TRBV29-1 with TRBJ2-7, with D possibly being TRBD1 (6 bases). The CDR3, as DNA: TGCAGCGTTGAAGACCAGGGGACGGGATCAGGCTACGAGCAGTACTTC. It translates to CSVEDQGTGSGYEQYF.